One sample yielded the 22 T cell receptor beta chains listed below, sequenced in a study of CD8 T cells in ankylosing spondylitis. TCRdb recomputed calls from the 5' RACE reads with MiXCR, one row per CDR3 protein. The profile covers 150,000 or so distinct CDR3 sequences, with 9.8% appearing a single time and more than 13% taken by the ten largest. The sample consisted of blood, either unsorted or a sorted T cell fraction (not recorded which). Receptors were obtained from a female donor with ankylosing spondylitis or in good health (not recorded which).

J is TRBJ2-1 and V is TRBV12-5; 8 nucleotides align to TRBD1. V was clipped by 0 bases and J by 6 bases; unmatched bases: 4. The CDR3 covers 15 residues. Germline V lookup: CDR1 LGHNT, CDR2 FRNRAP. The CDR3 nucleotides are TGTGCTAGTGGTTTGGTGGGGACAGGAGTCAATGAGCAGTTCTTC. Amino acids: CASGLVGTGVNEQFF.

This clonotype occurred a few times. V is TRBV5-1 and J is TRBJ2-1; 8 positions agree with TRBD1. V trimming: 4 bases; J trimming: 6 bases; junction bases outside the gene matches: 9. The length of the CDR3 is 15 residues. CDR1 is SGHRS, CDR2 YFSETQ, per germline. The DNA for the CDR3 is TGCGCCAGCAGCCCAGGGACAGGAAGGGCCAATGAGCAGTTCTTC. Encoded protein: CASSPGTGRANEQFF.

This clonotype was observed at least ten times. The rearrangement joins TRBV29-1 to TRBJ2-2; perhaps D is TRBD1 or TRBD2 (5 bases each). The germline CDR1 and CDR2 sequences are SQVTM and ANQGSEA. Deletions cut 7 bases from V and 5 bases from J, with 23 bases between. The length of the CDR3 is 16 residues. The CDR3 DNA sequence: TGCAGCGCCTTTGGATCAGTGGGGGTCGGGACCGGGGAGCTGTTTTTT. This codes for CSAFGSVGVGTGELFF.

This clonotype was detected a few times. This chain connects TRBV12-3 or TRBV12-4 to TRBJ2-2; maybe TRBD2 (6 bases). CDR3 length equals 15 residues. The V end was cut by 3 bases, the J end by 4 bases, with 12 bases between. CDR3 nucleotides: TGTGCCAGCAGTTTCCCCACGGGAGCCACCGGGGAGCTGTTTTTT. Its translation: CASSFPTGATGELFF.

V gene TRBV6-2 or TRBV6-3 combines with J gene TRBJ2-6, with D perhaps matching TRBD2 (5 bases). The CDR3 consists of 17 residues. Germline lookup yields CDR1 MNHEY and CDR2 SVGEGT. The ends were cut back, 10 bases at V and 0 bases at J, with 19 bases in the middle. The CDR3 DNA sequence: TGTGCCACCGAAATCACCCAGGCGGGCTCTGGGGCCAACGTCCTGACTTTC. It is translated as CATEITQAGSGANVLTF.

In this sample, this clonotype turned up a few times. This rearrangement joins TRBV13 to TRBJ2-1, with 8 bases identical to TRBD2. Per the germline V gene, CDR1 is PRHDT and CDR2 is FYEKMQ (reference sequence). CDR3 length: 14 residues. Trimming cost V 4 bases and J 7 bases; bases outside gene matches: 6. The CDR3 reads CASSSGTSINEQFF. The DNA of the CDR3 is TGTGCCAGCAGCTCCGGGACTAGTATAAATGAGCAGTTCTTC.

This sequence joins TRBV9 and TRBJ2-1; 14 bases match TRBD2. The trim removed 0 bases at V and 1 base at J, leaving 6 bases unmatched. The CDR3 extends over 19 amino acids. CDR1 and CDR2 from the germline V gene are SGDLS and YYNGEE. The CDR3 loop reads CASSVAGLAGAGSYNEQFF. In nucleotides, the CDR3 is TGTGCCAGCAGCGTAGCGGGACTAGCGGGAGCAGGGTCCTACAATGAGCAGTTCTTC.

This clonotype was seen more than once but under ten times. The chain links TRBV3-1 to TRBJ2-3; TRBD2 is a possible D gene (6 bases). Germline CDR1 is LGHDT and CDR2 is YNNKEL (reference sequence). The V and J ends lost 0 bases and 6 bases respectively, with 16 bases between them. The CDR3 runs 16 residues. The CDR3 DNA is TGTGCCAGCAGCCAAGATGTGGCCGGGAGTAGGGATACGCAGTATTTT. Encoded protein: CASSQDVAGSRDTQYF.

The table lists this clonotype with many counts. The CDR3 region is CASSYGRTSTDTQYF. CDR3 DNA sequence: TGTGCCAGCAGTTACGGGCGGACTAGCACAGATACGCAGTATTTT. The V gene is TRBV6-5, the J gene TRBJ2-3, with D possibly TRBD2 on 5 matching bases. Germline lookup yields CDR1 MNHEY and CDR2 SVGAGI. Trimming stripped 2 bases from V and 0 bases from J, with 9 bases between. The CDR3 is 15 amino acids.

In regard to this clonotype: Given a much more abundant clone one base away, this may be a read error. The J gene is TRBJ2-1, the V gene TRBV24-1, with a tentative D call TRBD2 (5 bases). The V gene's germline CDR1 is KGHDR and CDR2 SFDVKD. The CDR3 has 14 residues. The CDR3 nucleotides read TGTTCCACCAGTGATGCTAGCTCCGGACATGAGCAGTTCTTC. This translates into CSTSDASSGHEQFF.

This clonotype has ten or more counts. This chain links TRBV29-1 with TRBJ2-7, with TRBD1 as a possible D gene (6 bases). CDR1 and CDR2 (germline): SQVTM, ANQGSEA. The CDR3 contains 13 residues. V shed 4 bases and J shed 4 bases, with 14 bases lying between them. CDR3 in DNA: TGCAGCGTTGTGTCAGGGGTCCGTTACGAGCAGTACTTC. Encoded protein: CSVVSGVRYEQYF.

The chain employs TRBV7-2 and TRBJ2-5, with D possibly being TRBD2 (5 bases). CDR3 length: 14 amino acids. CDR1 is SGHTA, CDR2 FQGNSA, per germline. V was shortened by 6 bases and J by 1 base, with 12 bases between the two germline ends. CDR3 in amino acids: CASSSRVGQETQYF. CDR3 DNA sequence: TGTGCCAGCAGTTCGCGGGTAGGCCAAGAGACCCAGTACTTC.

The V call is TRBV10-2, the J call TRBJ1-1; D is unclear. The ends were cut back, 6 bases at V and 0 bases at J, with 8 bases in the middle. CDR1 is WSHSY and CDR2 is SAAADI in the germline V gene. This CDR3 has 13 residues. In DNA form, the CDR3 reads TGCGCCAGCAGCTGGGGAGTGAACACTGAAGCTTTCTTT. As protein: CASSWGVNTEAFF.

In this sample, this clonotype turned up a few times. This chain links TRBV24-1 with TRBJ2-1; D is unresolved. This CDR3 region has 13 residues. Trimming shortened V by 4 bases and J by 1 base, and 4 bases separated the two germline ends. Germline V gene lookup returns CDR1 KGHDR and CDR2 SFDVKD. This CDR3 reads CATSDGSYNEQFF. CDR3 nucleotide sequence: TGTGCCACCAGTGACGGATCCTACAATGAGCAGTTCTTC.

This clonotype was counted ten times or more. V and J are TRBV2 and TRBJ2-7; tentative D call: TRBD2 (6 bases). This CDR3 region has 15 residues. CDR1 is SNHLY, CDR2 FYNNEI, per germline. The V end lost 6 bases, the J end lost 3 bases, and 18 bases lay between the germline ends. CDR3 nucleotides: TGTGCCAGCAGCCTGACTAGTTCGGGGTACTACGAGCAGTACTTC. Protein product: CASSLTSSGYYEQYF.

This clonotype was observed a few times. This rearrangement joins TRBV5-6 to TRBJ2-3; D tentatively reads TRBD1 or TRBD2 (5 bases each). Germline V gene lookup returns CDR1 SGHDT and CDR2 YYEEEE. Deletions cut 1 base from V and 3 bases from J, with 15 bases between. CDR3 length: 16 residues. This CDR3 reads CASSLMGERRTDTQYF. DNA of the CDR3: TGTGCCAGCAGCTTGATGGGGGAGAGGAGAACAGATACGCAGTATTTT.

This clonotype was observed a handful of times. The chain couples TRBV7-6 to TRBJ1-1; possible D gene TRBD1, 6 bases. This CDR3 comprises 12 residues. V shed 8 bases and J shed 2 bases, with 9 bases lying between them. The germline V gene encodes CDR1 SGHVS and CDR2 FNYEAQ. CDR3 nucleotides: TGTGCCAGCGGGGGGCTTAACACTGAAGCTTTCTTT. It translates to CASGGLNTEAFF.

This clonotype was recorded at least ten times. This CDR3 reads CASSLLGTGTYEQYF. CDR3 sequence (DNA): TGTGCCAGCAGCTTATTGGGGACGGGAACCTACGAGCAGTACTTC. The chain uses TRBV7-8 and TRBJ2-7; D may match TRBD1 or TRBD2 (5 bases each). The CDR3 sequence is 15 residues long. Trimming stripped 2 bases from V and 2 bases from J, with 13 bases between. Germline assignment: CDR1 SGHVS and CDR2 FQNEAQ. Full variable domain (outside the CDR3, taken from reference TRBV7-8 and TRBJ2-7): GAGVSQSPRYKVAKRGQDVALRCDPISGHVSLFWYQQALGQGPEFLTYFQNEAQLDKSGLPSDRFFAERPEGSVSTLKIQRTQQEDSAVYLCASSLLGTGTYEQYFGPGTRLTVT.

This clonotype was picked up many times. CDR3 sequence (DNA): TGTGCCAGCAGCTTAGACCCAGCGGAGAGGGGTGAGCAGTTCTTC. Amino acid sequence: CASSLDPAERGEQFF. The V and J genes are TRBV13 and TRBJ2-1; tentatively, D is TRBD1 or TRBD2 (5 bases each). Germline CDR1 reads PRHDT; CDR2 reads FYEKMQ (reference sequence). V lost 1 base, J lost 9 bases, and 16 bases lay in between. The CDR3 length is 15 residues. The full variable domain, rest sourced from reference TRBV13 and TRBJ2-1, is AAGVIQSPRHLIKEKRETATLKCYPIPRHDTVYWYQQGPGQDPQFLISFYEKMQSDKGSIPDRFSAQQFSDYHSELNMSSLELGDSALYFCASSLDPAERGEQFFGPGTRLTVL.

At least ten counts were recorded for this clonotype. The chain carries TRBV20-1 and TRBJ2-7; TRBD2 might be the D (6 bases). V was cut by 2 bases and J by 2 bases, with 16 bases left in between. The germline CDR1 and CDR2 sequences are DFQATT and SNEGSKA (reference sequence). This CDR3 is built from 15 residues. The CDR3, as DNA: TGCAGTGCTAGAAACCGGGACTGGACACCCTACGAGCAGTACTTC. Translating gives CSARNRDWTPYEQYF.

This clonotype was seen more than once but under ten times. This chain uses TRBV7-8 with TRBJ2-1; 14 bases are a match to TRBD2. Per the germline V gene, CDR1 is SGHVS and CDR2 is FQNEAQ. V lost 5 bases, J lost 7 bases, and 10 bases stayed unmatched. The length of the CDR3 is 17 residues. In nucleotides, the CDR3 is TGTGCCAGCAGCAAACGGACTAGCGGGAGGTACGAGAATGAGCAGTTCTTC. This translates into CASSKRTSGRYENEQFF.

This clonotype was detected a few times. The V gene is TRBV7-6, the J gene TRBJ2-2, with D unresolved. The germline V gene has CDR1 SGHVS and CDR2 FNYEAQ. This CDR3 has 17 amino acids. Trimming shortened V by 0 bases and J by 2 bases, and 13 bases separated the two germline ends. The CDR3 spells CASSLAENQGNTGELFF. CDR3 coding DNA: TGTGCCAGCAGCTTAGCGGAGAACCAAGGCAACACCGGGGAGCTGTTTTTT.